The next 18 T cell receptor beta chains were all read from a single sample in a study of blood T cell repertoires in COVID-19. Measured with immunoSEQ multiplex PCR; TCRdb has only the in-frame clones, and not every one. This table holds roughly 200,000 clones, about nine tenths found once. Material: PBMCs or T cells enriched from blood (not recorded which). These receptors were obtained from a young man in a cohort exposed to, infected with or recovered from COVID-19 (not recorded which).

The V and J genes are TRBV9 and TRBJ2-1; 7 bases agree with TRBD2. The length of the CDR3 is 16 residues. Germline V gene lookup returns CDR1 SGDLS and CDR2 YYNGEE. V trimming: 3 bases; J trimming: 3 bases; junction bases outside the gene matches: 9. The chain's CDR3 is CASSADASGVYNEQFF. In nucleotides, the CDR3 is TGTGCCAGCAGCGCCGACGCGAGCGGGGTCTACAATGAGCAGTTCTTC.

The J gene is TRBJ2-7, the V gene TRBV28; a possible D gene is TRBD1 (6 bases). The CDR3 runs 11 residues. Trimming shortened V by 10 bases and J by 2 bases, and 9 bases separated the two germline ends. Germline-derived CDR1 and CDR2 are MDHEN and SYDVKM. The CDR3 sequence is CAIQGPYEQYF. The CDR3 DNA reads TGTGCCATCCAGGGGCCCTACGAGCAGTACTTC. The full variable domain, its missing parts supplied by reference TRBV28 and TRBJ2-7, is DVKVTQSSRYLVKRTGEKVFLECVQDMDHENMFWYRQDPGLGLRLIYFSYDVKMKEKGDIPEGYSVSREKKERFSLILESASTNQTSMYLCAIQGPYEQYFGPGTRLTVT.

This clone has a handful of counts. V and J are TRBV27 and TRBJ1-3, with a possible D match to TRBD1 (5 bases). V dropped 2 bases and J dropped 0 bases, with 11 bases sitting between them. The CDR3 has 16 residues. Germline values: CDR1 MNHEY, CDR2 SMNVEV (reference sequence). CDR3 residues: CASSLTPQVSGNTIYF. The CDR3 DNA follows: TGTGCCAGCAGTTTAACCCCACAGGTCTCTGGAAACACCATATATTTT.

In this sample, this clone turned up once. The chain joins TRBV13 to TRBJ2-1, with a tentative D call TRBD2 (5 bases). The V end was cut by 5 bases, the J end by 7 bases, with 18 bases between. Germline V gene data show CDR1 as PRHDT and CDR2 as FYEKMQ (reference sequence). There are 15 residues in the CDR3. CDR3 region: CASSLGWSSGNEQFF. CDR3 nucleotides: TGTGCCAGCAGCCTGGGTTGGTCCTCGGGGAATGAGCAGTTCTTC.

This clone came up once. The chain employs TRBV27 and TRBJ2-3, with D perhaps TRBD2 (6 bases). The CDR3 has 16 residues. Between the trimmed V and J ends, which lost 4 bases and 2 bases, there was a span of 16 bases. The germline V gene has CDR1 MNHEY and CDR2 SMNVEV (reference sequence). The CDR3 loop is CASSSGTASNTDTQYF. CDR3 nucleotides: TGTGCCAGCAGTTCGGGGACTGCAAGTAACACAGATACGCAGTATTTT.

This clone was detected once. The chain carries TRBV10-1 and TRBJ2-7; 9 bases are shared with TRBD1. V lost 5 bases and J lost 7; bases outside the gene matches: 15. The CDR3 has 16 amino acids. CDR1 and CDR2 (germline): WNHNN, SYGVQD (reference sequence). The CDR3 DNA sequence: TGCGCCAGCAGTTCGTTTCCGGGACAGGGTCTGGAGGAGCAGTACTTC. This gives the protein CASSSFPGQGLEEQYF.

This chain connects TRBV6-4 to TRBJ2-7; TRBD2 matches 10 bases. V lost 0 bases to trimming and J lost 2 bases; unmatched junction nucleotides: 13. Germline CDR1 MRHNA, CDR2 SNTAGT. The CDR3 has 19 amino acids. CDR3 region: CASSDSSRLAGVSAYEQYF. In nucleotides, the CDR3 is TGTGCCAGCAGTGACTCCTCGAGGCTAGCGGGAGTCTCGGCCTACGAGCAGTACTTC.

This chain joins TRBV27 and TRBJ1-5, with D possibly being TRBD1 (5 bases). The CDR3 is 14 residues long. Germline V gene lookup returns CDR1 MNHEY and CDR2 SMNVEV (reference sequence). Between the trimmed V and J ends, which lost 2 bases and 3 bases, there was a span of 8 bases. As DNA, the CDR3 is TGTGCCAGCAGTTTAGCAGGGCCCAATCAGCCCCAGCATTTT. It is translated as CASSLAGPNQPQHF.

The V and J genes are TRBV3-1 (or the pseudogene TRBV3-2) and TRBJ2-7, with D unresolved. The CDR3 contains 15 residues. The V end lost 1 base, the J end lost 6 bases, and 16 bases lay between the germline ends. Germline loops: CDR1 LGHDT, CDR2 YNNKEL (reference sequence). The DNA for the CDR3 is TGTGCCAGCAGCCAAGCCCCCGGCGGTTTCGCCGAGCAGTACTTC. It specifies CASSQAPGGFAEQYF.

This chain links TRBV19 with TRBJ2-5, with no clear D. Deletions cut 8 bases from V and 1 base from J, with 14 bases between. The germline gives CDR1 LNHDA, CDR2 SQIVND (reference sequence). The CDR3 runs 14 residues. This chain's CDR3 is CASANSGIQETQYF. The DNA for the CDR3 is TGTGCCAGTGCCAACTCGGGTATCCAAGAGACCCAGTACTTC.

The chain carries TRBV5-1 and TRBJ1-2, with D perhaps matching TRBD1 (5 bases). This CDR3 has 14 residues. Trimming stripped 6 bases from V and 4 bases from J, with 16 bases between. Germline values: CDR1 SGHRS, CDR2 YFSETQ. CDR3 bases: TGCGCCAGCAACCTGGACACGAGAACCTATGGCTACACCTTC. It encodes CASNLDTRTYGYTF.

V is TRBV5-6 and J is TRBJ1-2; 7 bases line up with TRBD1. V trimming: 2 bases; J trimming: 6 bases; junction bases outside the gene matches: 4. The CDR3 spans 13 residues. Germline V gene data show CDR1 as SGHDT and CDR2 as YYEEEE. Written as DNA, the CDR3 is TGTGCCAGCAGCTTCCGGGACAGAGATGGCTACACCTTC. This translates into CASSFRDRDGYTF.

The chain recombines TRBV29-1 with TRBJ2-2; the match to TRBD1 covers 7 bases. Germline loops: CDR1 SQVTM, CDR2 ANQGSEA. The V gene end was trimmed by 0 bases and the J gene end by 6 bases; junction bases not matched to a gene: 10. The CDR3 is 16 residues long. The CDR3 nucleotides read TGCAGCGTTGAAGACCCAGACAGGGTGCGGTCCGGGGAGCTGTTTTTT. Residues: CSVEDPDRVRSGELFF.

As concerns this clone: Other DNA sequences from this sample encode an identical CDR3 as well. The chain is built from TRBV9 and TRBJ2-7; 13 bases map to TRBD2. Germline loops: CDR1 SGDLS, CDR2 YYNGEE. This CDR3 comprises 15 residues. The V and J ends lost 0 bases and 4 bases, in that order; junction bases with no gene match: 1. CDR3 bases: TGTGCCAGCAGCGTAGGGACTAGCGGGAGTTACGAGCAGTACTTC. It yields the protein CASSVGTSGSYEQYF.

This chain joins TRBV25-1 and TRBJ2-2, with D possibly being TRBD1 (6 bases). Germline V gene sequence: CDR1 MGHDK, CDR2 SYGVNS. V was shortened by 0 bases and J by 5 bases, with 13 bases between the two germline ends. The CDR3 consists of 16 residues. This chain's CDR3 is CASSEYRPGETGELFF. DNA of the CDR3: TGTGCCAGCAGTGAATATAGGCCAGGGGAAACCGGGGAGCTGTTTTTT.

The rearrangement joins TRBV19 to TRBJ1-5, with TRBD1 as a possible D gene (5 bases). Trimming removed 11 bases at V and 4 bases at J, with 12 bases between. Germline CDR1 and CDR2: LNHDA and SQIVND (reference sequence). There are 12 residues in the CDR3. This CDR3 is CASRGVNQPQHF. In DNA form, the CDR3 reads TGTGCCTCCCGGGGGGTAAATCAGCCCCAGCATTTT.

The J gene is TRBJ1-2, the V gene TRBV6-5; D unresolved. V lost 5 bases and J lost 3, with 10 bases in between. Germline V CDR1 and CDR2: MNHEY, SVGAGI. This CDR3 has 13 amino acids. The CDR3 DNA follows: TGTGCCAGCAGTATTCACCGCGACTATGGCTACACCTTC. Translating it yields CASSIHRDYGYTF.

The chain joins TRBV12-3 or TRBV12-4 to TRBJ2-1; no reliable D call. The CDR3 length is 11 residues. V was clipped by 6 bases and J by 3 bases, with 3 bases between them. The CDR3 loop is CASSLYNEQFF. CDR3 sequence (DNA): TGTGCCAGCAGCCTCTACAATGAGCAGTTCTTC.